This T cell receptor beta chain was obtained from a study of cytomegalovirus exposure and HLA in healthy donors. From germline, CDR1 is SGHRS and CDR2 YFSETQ. Between the trimmed V and J ends, which lost 0 bases and 9 bases, there was a span of 16 bases. This CDR3 contains 16 residues. The primer mix had 60 Vbeta and 13 Jbeta primers. The assay was immunoSEQ multiplex PCR, and TCRdb's table has in-frame clones only and misses some. The sample table includes 95,000 to 150,000 clones. A remark on this clone: The antigen is not known.

Notes on the study in general: According to a later analysis, most TCR beta chains associated with CMV appeared HLA-restricted. In terms of immune exposure information, only CMV serostatus was available. In a later analysis, HLA-associated TCR beta chains were more clonally expanded than equally common others.

The rearrangement uses TRBV5-1 and TRBJ1-6, with D possibly being TRBD1 (6 bases). Input material: PBMCs. The sequence was collected from a man aged 25-45 years in good health and CMV-seronegative. CDR3 coding DNA: TGCGCCAGCAGCTTGGAGTTGGACAGAAGAACTTCACCCCTCCACTTT. Its protein is CASSLELDRRTSPLHF.